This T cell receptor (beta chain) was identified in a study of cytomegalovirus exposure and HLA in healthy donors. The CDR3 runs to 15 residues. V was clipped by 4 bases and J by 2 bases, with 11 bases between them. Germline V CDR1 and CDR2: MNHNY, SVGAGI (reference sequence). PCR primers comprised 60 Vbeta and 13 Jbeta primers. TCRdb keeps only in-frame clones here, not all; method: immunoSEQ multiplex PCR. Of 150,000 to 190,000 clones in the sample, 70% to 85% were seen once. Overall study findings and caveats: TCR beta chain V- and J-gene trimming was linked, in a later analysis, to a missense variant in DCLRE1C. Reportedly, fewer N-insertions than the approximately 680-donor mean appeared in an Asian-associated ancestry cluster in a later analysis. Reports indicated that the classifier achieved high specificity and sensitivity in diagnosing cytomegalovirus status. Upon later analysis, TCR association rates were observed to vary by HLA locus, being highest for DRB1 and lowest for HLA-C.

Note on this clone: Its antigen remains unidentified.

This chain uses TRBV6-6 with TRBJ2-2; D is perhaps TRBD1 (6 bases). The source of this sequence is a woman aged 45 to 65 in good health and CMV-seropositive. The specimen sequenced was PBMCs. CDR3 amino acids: CASSFGRGNTGELFF. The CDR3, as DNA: TGTGCCAGCAGTTTTGGCAGGGGCAACACCGGGGAGCTGTTTTTT.